A selection of T cell receptor beta chains follows, all from one sample in a study of tumor-infiltrating lymphocytes in primary liver carcinoma. TCRdb fed the multiplex PCR reads into MiXCR, producing one record per CDR3 protein. Seen here are more than 150,000 distinct CDR3 sequences, 50% to 75% observed once, and the top ten hold around 74%. The specimen was peripheral blood. These receptors all stem from a man in his forties or fifties with primary liver carcinoma and hepatitis B virus infection. The CDR3 runs from the conserved cysteine through the conserved F or W. A D gene is named only where the DNA matches it firmly. The size entry is marked missing in some rows and otherwise reads once, few, many or a size class.

>TRBV11-3|many|TRBJ2-7|15|TRBD1
CASSLEAGGGYEQYF
TGTGCCAGCAGCTTAGAGGCAGGGGGCGGCTACGAGCAGTACTTC
>TRBV10-3|.|TRBJ2-7|14|TRBD2
CAISGASGHYEQYF
TGTGCCATCAGTGGGGCTAGCGGACATTACGAGCAGTACTTC
>TRBV6-2/TRBV6-3|few|TRBJ1-1|14|.
CASSYSGHRTEAFF
TGTGCCAGCAGTTACTCGGGGCACCGCACTGAAGCTTTCTTT
>TRBV6-5|.|TRBJ2-5|16|.
CASSYINSGGGETQYF
TGTGCCAGCAGTTACATAAATAGCGGAGGGGGAGAGACCCAGTACTTC
>TRBV6-6|few|TRBJ2-7|13|TRBD2
CASSPRGGYEQYF
TGTGCCAGCAGTCCTCGGGGGGGGTACGAGCAGTACTTC
>TRBV28|.|TRBJ2-7|13|.
CATCQSPSYEQYF
TGTGCCACCTGTCAGAGCCCCTCCTACGAGCAGTACTTC
>TRBV6-1|.|TRBJ2-7|14|.
CASGRLPHRDEQYF
TGTGCCAGCGGTAGACTTCCCCACCGAGACGAGCAGTACTTC
>TRBV29-1|few|TRBJ2-1|11|TRBD1
CSVEKQGAVFF
TGCAGCGTTGAAAAACAGGGGGCCGTGTTCTTC
>TRBV5-4|.|TRBJ2-7|15|.
CVSTDYGPGGWEQYF
TGTGTCAGCACTGACTACGGGCCTGGTGGGTGGGAGCAGTACTTC
>TRBV10-1|.|TRBJ2-1|14|.
CASSGAGLGGEQFF
TGCGCCAGCAGTGGCGCCGGGCTCGGGGGTGAGCAGTTCTTC
>TRBV6-1|once|TRBJ2-7|14|.
CASSDGLVTREQYF
TGTGCCAGCAGTGATGGCTTGGTAACGAGGGAGCAGTACTTC
>TRBV11-2|.|TRBJ2-7|15|.
CASSPRDDSSNEQYF
TGTGCTAGCAGCCCAAGGGACGACAGCTCCAACGAGCAGTACTTC
>TRBV29-1|many|TRBJ2-1|13|.
CSAKTGDYNEQFF
TGCAGCGCCAAGACAGGCGACTACAATGAGCAGTTCTTC
>TRBV7-8|.|TRBJ2-1|14|.
CASSTRGRYNEQLF
TGTGCCAGCAGCACCCGTGGGAGGTACAATGAGCAGCTCTTC
>TRBV28|.|TRBJ2-3|15|.
CASRRQEGSTDTQYF
TGTGCCAGCAGGCGACAGGAGGGTAGCACAGATACGCAGTATTTT
>TRBV4-2|.|TRBJ2-2|16|.
CASSPRRDSVTGELFF
TGTGCCAGCAGCCCTAGAAGGGATTCGGTGACCGGGGAGCTGTTTTTT
>TRBV29-1|few|TRBJ1-1|11|.
CSVVGYTEAFF
TGCAGCGTTGTGGGGTACACTGAAGCTTTCTTT
>TRBV7-8|.|TRBJ2-7|15|TRBD2
CASSLGLAGVSEQYF
TGTGCCAGCAGTTTAGGACTAGCGGGAGTATCCGAGCAGTACTTC
>TRBV11-2|.|TRBJ2-5|14|TRBD2
CASSSASGSRTQYF
TGTGCCAGCAGCTCAGCTAGCGGGAGTAGGACCCAGTACTTC
>TRBV10-3|few|TRBJ1-5|13|.
CAIRGDSNQPQHF
TGTGCCATCAGAGGAGATAGCAATCAGCCCCAGCATTTT
>TRBV11-2|.|TRBJ2-5|12|.
CASRLLGETKYF
TGTGCCAGCAGGCTCCTCGGCGAGACCAAGTACTTC
>TRBV10-3|.|TRBJ1-4|15|TRBD1
CDISESTGGNEKLFF
TGTGACATCAGTGAGTCGACAGGGGGTAATGAAAAACTGTTTTTT
>TRBV6-1|.|TRBJ2-2|15|TRBD1
CASRPGQGSTGELSF
TGTGCCAGCAGACCGGGACAGGGGAGCACCGGGGAGCTGTCTTTT
>TRBV5-4|.|TRBJ2-7|13|.
CASSPGGLYEQYF
TGTGCCAGCAGCCCCGGAGGACTCTACGAGCAGTACTTC
>TRBV29-1|.|TRBJ1-2|11|.
CSTGEGYGYTF
TGCAGCACCGGGGAAGGCTATGGCTACACCTTC
>TRBV12-3/TRBV12-4|few|TRBJ2-3|13|TRBD1
CASRQGATDTQYF
TGTGCCAGCAGACAGGGGGCAACAGATACGCAGTATTTT
>TRBV7-9|.|TRBJ1-2|13|.
CASSLDYGGGYTF
TGTGCCAGCAGCTTAGATTACGGTGGTGGCTACACCTTC
>TRBV6-5|.|TRBJ2-7|14|TRBD1
CASSCDRGNHEQYF
TGTGCCAGCAGTTGCGACAGGGGTAACCACGAGCAGTACTTC
>TRBV11-2|.|TRBJ2-1|17|TRBD2
CASSLEAASGRSNKRFF
TGTGCCAGCAGCTTAGAGGCTGCTAGCGGGAGGTCCAATAAGCGGTTCTTC
>TRBV11-2|.|TRBJ2-3|15|.
CAGSLRVRWGDTQYF
TGTGCCGGCAGCCTCCGGGTCAGGTGGGGCGATACGCAGTATTTT
>TRBV11-1|many|TRBJ2-5|13|.
CASSHRDFETQYF
TGTGCCAGCAGCCATCGGGACTTCGAGACCCAGTACTTC
>TRBV29-1|few|TRBJ1-1|13|.
CSVERRQALEAFF
TGCAGCGTTGAGAGGAGACAAGCCCTTGAAGCTTTCTTT
>TRBV4-1|few|TRBJ2-1|17|TRBD2
CASSQWEGLAGGNEQFF
TGCGCCAGCAGCCAATGGGAAGGACTAGCGGGAGGTAATGAGCAGTTCTTC
>TRBV29-1|.|TRBJ2-5|16|.
CSVERECRGTQETQYF
TGCAGCGTTGAACGGGAGTGCAGGGGGACCCAAGAGACCCAGTACTTC
>TRBV6-6|many|TRBJ2-3|12|.
CATRGAGDTQYF
TGTGCCACCAGAGGGGCCGGGGATACGCAGTATTTT
>TRBV29-1|.|TRBJ2-1|12|TRBD2
CSVVAGGSEQFF
TGCAGCGTTGTAGCGGGAGGTAGTGAGCAGTTCTTC
>TRBV29-1|.|TRBJ1-2|14|.
CSVELRGGNYGHTF
TGCAGCGTTGAGTTGAGGGGTGGTAACTATGGTCACACCTTC
>TRBV28|.|TRBJ2-5|14|.
CASSTTGGQETQYF
TGTGCCAGCAGTACGACAGGAGGCCAAGAGACCCAGTACTTC
>TRBV11-2|.|TRBJ2-5|16|TRBD1
CASCLGDRGPGEAQYF
TGTGCCAGCTGCTTAGGAGACAGGGGTCCGGGGGAGGCCCAGTACTTC
>TRBV6-6|.|TRBJ2-7|16|.
CASSGRTGTNPYEQYF
TGTGCCAGCAGTGGTCGGACAGGGACTAACCCCTACGAGCAGTACTTC
>TRBV6-5|few|TRBJ2-7|12|.
CASSYNRYEQYF
TGTGCCAGCAGTTACAACCGTTACGAGCAGTACTTC
>TRBV6-1|few|TRBJ2-1|16|.
CASSEPGKGGGNEQFF
TGTGCCAGCAGTGAACCCGGGAAGGGAGGGGGCAATGAGCAGTTCTTC
>TRBV10-3|.|TRBJ2-7|10|.
CAVGSYEQYF
TGTGCCGTCGGCTCCTACGAGCAGTACTTC
>TRBV11-2|.|TRBJ2-3|12|.
CASSLDSETQYF
TGTGCCAGTAGCTTAGATTCAGAAACGCAGTATTTT
>TRBV7-9|.|TRBJ1-4|15|.
CASSLTRAWDEKLFF
TGTGCCAGCAGCTTAACCCGGGCATGGGATGAGAAACTGTTTTTT
>TRBV6-2/TRBV6-3|.|TRBJ1-5|14|.
CASSPRAANQPQHF
TGTGCCAGCAGCCCAAGGGCAGCTAATCAGCCCCAGCATTTT